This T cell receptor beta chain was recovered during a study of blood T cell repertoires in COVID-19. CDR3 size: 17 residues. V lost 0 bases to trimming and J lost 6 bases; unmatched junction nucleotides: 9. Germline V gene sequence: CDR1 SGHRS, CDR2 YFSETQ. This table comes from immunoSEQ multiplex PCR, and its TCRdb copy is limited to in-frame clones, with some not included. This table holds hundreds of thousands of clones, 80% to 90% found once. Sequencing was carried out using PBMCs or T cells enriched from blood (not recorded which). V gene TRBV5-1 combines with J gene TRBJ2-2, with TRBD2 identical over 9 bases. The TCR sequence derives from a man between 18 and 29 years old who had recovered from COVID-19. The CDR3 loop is CASSLARGGAGAGELFF. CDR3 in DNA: TGCGCCAGCAGCTTGGCGCGCGGGGGGGCCGGGGCCGGGGAGCTGTTTTTT. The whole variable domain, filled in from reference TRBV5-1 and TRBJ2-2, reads KAGVTQTPRYLIKTRGQQVTLSCSPISGHRSVSWYQQTPGQGLQFLFEYFSETQRNKGNFPGRFSGRQFSNSRSEMNVSTLELGDSALYLCASSLARGGAGAGELFFGEGSRLTVL.